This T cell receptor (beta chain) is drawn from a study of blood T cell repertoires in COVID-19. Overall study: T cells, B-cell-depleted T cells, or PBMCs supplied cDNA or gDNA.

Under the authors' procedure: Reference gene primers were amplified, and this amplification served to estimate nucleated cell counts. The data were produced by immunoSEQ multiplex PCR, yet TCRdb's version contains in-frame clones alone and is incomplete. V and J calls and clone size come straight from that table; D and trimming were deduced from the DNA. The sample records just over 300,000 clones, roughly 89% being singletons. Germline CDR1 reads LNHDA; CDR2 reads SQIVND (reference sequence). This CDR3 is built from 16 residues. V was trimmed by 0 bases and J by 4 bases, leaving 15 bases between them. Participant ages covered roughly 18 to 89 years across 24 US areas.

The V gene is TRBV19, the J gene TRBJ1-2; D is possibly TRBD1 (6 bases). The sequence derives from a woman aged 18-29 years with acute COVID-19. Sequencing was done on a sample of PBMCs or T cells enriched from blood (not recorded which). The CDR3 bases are TGTGCCAGTAGTATAGACAGCCAACTACAGGGCTATGGCTACACCTTC. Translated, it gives CASSIDSQLQGYGYTF.